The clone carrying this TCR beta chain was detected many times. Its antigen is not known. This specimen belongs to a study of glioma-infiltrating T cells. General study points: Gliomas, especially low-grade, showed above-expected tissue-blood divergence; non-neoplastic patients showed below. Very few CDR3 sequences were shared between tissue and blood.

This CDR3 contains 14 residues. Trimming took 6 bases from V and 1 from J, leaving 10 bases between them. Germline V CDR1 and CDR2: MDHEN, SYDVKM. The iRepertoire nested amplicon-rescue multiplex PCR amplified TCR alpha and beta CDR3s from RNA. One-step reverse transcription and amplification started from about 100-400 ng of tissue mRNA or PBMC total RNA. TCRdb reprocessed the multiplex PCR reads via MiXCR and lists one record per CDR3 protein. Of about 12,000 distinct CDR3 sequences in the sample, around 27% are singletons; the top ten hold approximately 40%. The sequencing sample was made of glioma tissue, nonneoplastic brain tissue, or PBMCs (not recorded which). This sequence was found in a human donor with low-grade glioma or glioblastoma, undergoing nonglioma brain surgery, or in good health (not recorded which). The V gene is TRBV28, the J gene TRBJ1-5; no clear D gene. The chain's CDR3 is CASRLERSNQPQHF. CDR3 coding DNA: TGTGCCAGCAGACTGGAGCGAAGCAATCAGCCCCAGCATTTT.